One TCR beta chain is described in this entry. Its antigen is still unknown. Base qualities are missing; no much larger clone stands one base away. CDR3 length: 14 amino acids, cysteine to phenylalanine. This entry keeps only the CDR3 DNA: 42 bases, framed from base 1. As encoded in the germline V gene, CDR1 is SGHNT while CDR2 is YENEEA. The germline V and J ends show losses of 5 bases and 5 bases respectively, and no gene match explains 6 bases of the junction. This specimen comes from a study of blood T cell repertoires in COVID-19 (dated by TCRdb to 2018 to 2020). About the full investigation: The collaborator samples originated in the United States, Italy and Spain and spanned the acute and convalescent phases of COVID-19. The prospective study material was composed of cDNA or gDNA derived from T cells, B-cell-depleted T cells, or PBMCs. A freely available public database, intended as a resource for researchers studying the immune response to SARS-CoV-2, is where the repertoires were released. Subjects who had been exposed to COVID-19, were actively infected with it, or had recovered from it provided the deeply sampled blood TCRbeta repertoires that made up the dataset. Where available, HLA class I and class II types were obtained from metadata supplied by the sample provider rather than from assay-based typing. The sample metadata nearly always contained a de-identified subject ID, COVID-19 status, age in years and sex. The samples were drawn from the first 160 participants of the ongoing ImmuneRACE study and from 1,200 or so subjects provided by 6 global collaborators. The paper as a whole reports these results and caveats: The amount of clinical and demographic metadata varied by source and participant and was provided uncurated.

One collaborating source in Seattle enrolled patients while the patients were actively infected and followed the patients over time throughout the course of disease. Collaborating institutions collected whole blood in K2EDTA tubes following their own protocols. For TCRbeta analysis, collaborators shipped samples in one of three forms: frozen whole blood, isolated PBMCs, or DNA extracted from either of those sample types. TCRbeta CDR3 regions were amplified from genomic DNA by means of the immunoSEQ Assay, a bias-controlled multiplex PCR. As for the authors' bioinformatics: Nucleated cell counts per sample were estimated from amplification of reference gene primers within the assay. Sequence reads were collapsed and filtered to measure the absolute abundance of every unique TCRbeta CDR3 rearrangement. For each sample, productive Simpson clonality was calculated by taking the square root of Simpson's diversity index across productive rearrangements. The immuneACCESS repertoire file appears here via TCRdb, limited to in-frame rearrangements. These files lack a portion of the clones; in checked studies, under half of the deficit traces to unresolved V genes, and the cause of the others is not known. That table supplies the V and J calls and clone size; D and trimming were determined from the DNA. In this sample the table shows 62,000 or so clones, around 80% of which occur a single time. The ten largest clonotypes hold 11% to 15% of the sample.

The receptor was derived from a man aged 60-69 years with COVID-19, enrolled during active disease. This chain joins TRBV11-3 to TRBJ2-5; 9 nucleotides in the junction match TRBD2. Material for sequencing was peripheral blood. The CDR3 region reads CASSPSGLAETQYF. Read as DNA, the sequence is TGTGCCAGCAGCCCCTCCGGACTAGCGGAGACCCAGTACTTC.